This entry lists 8 T cell receptor beta chains sequenced from one sample in a study of cytomegalovirus exposure and HLA in healthy donors. With 60 Vbeta and 13 Jbeta primers, the PCR was carried out. Libraries were prepared by immunoSEQ multiplex PCR; TCRdb keeps only in-frame clonotypes and omits some of them. This table has 130,000 or so clones, approximately 75% appearing once. What was sequenced was PBMCs. The receptor source for this set is a male donor in good health and CMV-seronegative.

This sequence joins TRBV7-2 and TRBJ1-5, with unresolved D. Germline CDR1 and CDR2: SGHTA and FQGNSA. The CDR3 runs 13 residues. V lost 5 bases to trimming and J lost 3 bases, with 8 bases between them. This CDR3 is CASSTLYNQPQHF. The CDR3 coding sequence is TGTGCCAGCAGCACCCTCTACAATCAGCCCCAGCATTTT.

This chain links TRBV29-1 with TRBJ1-1; maybe TRBD1 (6 bases). Germline lookup yields CDR1 SQVTM and CDR2 ANQGSEA. The CDR3 runs to 12 residues. CDR3 sequence: CRANRDGTEAFF. The CDR3 DNA sequence: TGCAGAGCAAACAGGGATGGCACTGAAGCTTTCTTT.

The chain couples TRBV5-4 to TRBJ2-4; D uncertain. CDR1 SGHNT and CDR2 YYREEE come from the germline V gene (reference sequence). The CDR3 sequence is 13 residues long. V gave up 9 bases and J gave up 0 bases, with 10 bases separating them. The CDR3 DNA reads TGTGCCATGGCAAGTCTAGCCAAAAACATTCAGTACTTC. As protein: CAMASLAKNIQYF.

This clone was observed once. The chain joins TRBV10-3 to TRBJ2-3; 8 positions agree with TRBD1. V trimming: 3 bases; J trimming: 5 bases; junction bases outside the gene matches: 1. The germline CDR1 and CDR2 sequences are ENHRY and SYGVKD. CDR3 length: 13 residues. The CDR3 loop reads CAISETGGDTQYF. In DNA form, the CDR3 reads TGTGCCATCAGTGAAACAGGGGGAGATACGCAGTATTTT.

The genes are TRBV5-1 and TRBJ1-6; 10 bases agree with TRBD1. J was trimmed by 8 bases and V by 0 bases; bases with no gene match: 5. The CDR3 runs to 16 residues. Looked up from germline, CDR1 is SGHRS and CDR2 is YFSETQ. CDR3 amino acids: CASSLGWTGGDSPLHF. CDR3 DNA sequence: TGCGCCAGCAGCTTGGGTTGGACAGGGGGTGATTCACCCCTCCACTTT.

This clone occurred once. J is TRBJ1-6 and V is TRBV5-6, with D possibly matching TRBD1 (6 bases). The germline V gene encodes CDR1 SGHDT and CDR2 YYEEEE. Between the trimmed V and J ends, which lost 1 base and 6 bases, there was a span of 11 bases. The CDR3 consists of 15 residues. CDR3 sequence: CASSLLQGSNSPLHF. The CDR3 DNA reads TGTGCCAGCAGCTTGCTACAGGGTAGTAATTCACCCCTCCACTTT.

V gene TRBV9 combines with J gene TRBJ2-3, with a weak D call TRBD2 (5 bases). Trimming took off 0 bases at V and 2 bases at J, with 10 bases between the two ends. From germline, CDR1 is SGDLS and CDR2 YYNGEE. This CDR3 is built from 15 residues. CDR3 residues: CASSVGGNPTDTQYF. The CDR3 region has the DNA TGTGCCAGCAGCGTAGGAGGGAATCCCACAGATACGCAGTATTTT.

This chain joins TRBV5-6 and TRBJ2-1; 13 nucleotides match TRBD2. The CDR3 loop spans 17 amino acids. J was trimmed by 7 bases and V by 3 bases; bases with no gene match: 10. CDR1 is SGHDT, CDR2 YYEEEE, per germline. In DNA, the CDR3 is TGTGCCAGCAGCTCGCCGTCGAGGGGACTAGCGGGGAATGAGCAGTTCTTC. Its translation: CASSSPSRGLAGNEQFF.